The source of this T cell receptor beta chain is a study of monozygotic twins with inflammatory bowel disease. Study conclusions and caveats: It was in IBD patients that TCRbeta diversity (inverse Simpson) was lower than in healthy co-twins. Backing was not found for a single strong signal or clonotype associated with IBD.

This CDR3 has 16 amino acids. CDR1 SGHTA and CDR2 FQGTGA come from the germline V gene. No DNA is given; TCRdb re-called the 5' RACE reads and lists each CDR3 protein once. There are more than 300,000 distinct CDR3 sequences in the sample, with 5.5% to 6.5% held by the top ten. About this clonotype itself: Its antigen is unknown.

The TCR comes from a human donor with ulcerative colitis or Crohn's disease, or a healthy co-twin of an affected twin (not recorded which). The J gene is TRBJ2-6, the V gene TRBV7-3; checking the TCRdb D call of TRBD1 is not possible without DNA. The sequencing sample was made of blood. The CDR3 reads CASSAQGGSGANVLTF. The variable domain in full, with the rest retrieved from reference TRBV7-3 and TRBJ2-6, is GAGVSQTPSNKVTEKGKYVELRCDPISGHTALYWYRQSLGQGPEFLIYFQGTGAADDSGLPNDRFFAVRPEGSVSTLKIQRTERGDSAVYLCASSAQGGSGANVLTFGAGSRLTVL.